The 27 T cell receptor beta chains below all came from one sample that was sequenced in a study of cytomegalovirus exposure and HLA in healthy donors. Amplification used 60 Vbeta primers and 13 Jbeta primers. Clones were sequenced by immunoSEQ multiplex PCR, and TCRdb holds only the in-frame ones, with some missing. The repertoire holds about 140,000 clones, just under 90% seen once, with approximately 4.7% in the top ten. The sequenced sample consisted of PBMCs. The receptors shown here come from a woman in her 30s in good health and CMV-seronegative.

J is TRBJ2-5 and V is TRBV27; D call uncertain. The CDR3 has 14 residues. Germline assignment: CDR1 MNHEY and CDR2 SMNVEV (reference sequence). Trimming pared 6 bases from V and 0 bases from J, leaving 11 bases between. The DNA for the CDR3 is TGTGCCAGCAGCCCATACGACAACCAAGAGACCCAGTACTTC. This sequence encodes CASSPYDNQETQYF.

The chain combines TRBV28 with TRBJ1-4; 9 bases map to TRBD1. Per germline, CDR1 MDHEN and CDR2 SYDVKM. Germline trimming cut 4 bases from V and 3 bases from J; bases unmatched to any gene: 15. The CDR3 has 19 residues. The CDR3 nucleotides are TGTGCCAGCAGTTCCCTCCGGGACAGGGTGAATCGAGCTAATGAAAAACTGTTTTTT. Translated: CASSSLRDRVNRANEKLFF.

This chain connects TRBV29-1 to TRBJ2-7; tentative D call: TRBD1 (6 bases). Germline CDR1 is SQVTM and CDR2 is ANQGSEA. The CDR3 has 15 amino acids. V was trimmed by 0 bases and J by 3 bases, leaving 15 bases between them. The CDR3 here is CSVEELQGMFYEQYF. The CDR3 bases are TGCAGCGTTGAAGAATTACAGGGTATGTTCTACGAGCAGTACTTC.

The J gene is TRBJ2-7, the V gene TRBV5-1, with 11 bases fitting TRBD2. The CDR3 spans 15 residues. After removal of 0 bases from V and 4 bases from J, the junction contained 3 bases not matched to a gene. Looked up from germline, CDR1 is SGHRS and CDR2 is YFSETQ. The CDR3 DNA follows: TGCGCCAGCAGCTTGGAGACTAGCGGGGAATACGAGCAGTACTTC. Protein product: CASSLETSGEYEQYF.

The chain combines TRBV7-6 with TRBJ2-5; perhaps TRBD2 as D (5 bases). V was cut by 1 base and J by 4 bases, with 19 bases left in between. The CDR3 length is 17 residues. The germline gives CDR1 SGHVS, CDR2 FNYEAQ. CDR3 residues: CASSLGAGRLTVETQYF. The CDR3 DNA is TGTGCCAGCAGCTTAGGGGCGGGCAGGTTGACGGTAGAGACCCAGTACTTC.

V usage is TRBV28 and J usage is TRBJ2-1; maybe TRBD1 (8 bases). This CDR3 region has 16 residues. Germline CDR1 reads MDHEN; CDR2 reads SYDVKM. Trimming stripped 2 bases from V and 4 bases from J, with 15 bases between. The CDR3 sequence is CASSLIQGGRYNEQFF. CDR3 nucleotides: TGTGCCAGCAGTTTAATACAGGGGGGGAGGTACAATGAGCAGTTCTTC.

V gene TRBV6-5 combines with J gene TRBJ1-2; D call uncertain. Trimming removed 6 bases from V and 2 bases from J, with 10 bases in between. In germline, CDR1 is MNHEY, CDR2 SVGAGI. This CDR3 comprises 13 residues. CDR3: CASSGGSNYGYTF. In DNA form, the CDR3 reads TGTGCCAGCAGCGGAGGATCCAACTATGGCTACACCTTC.

The chain carries TRBV4-3 and TRBJ2-7; tentatively, D is TRBD1 (7 bases). CDR3 length: 14 amino acids. Looked up from germline, CDR1 is LGHNA and CDR2 is YSLEER. The ends were cut back, 0 bases at V and 4 bases at J, with 10 bases in the middle. The CDR3 nucleotides are TGCGCCAGCAGCCAAGAGGAGGGGGCTTACGAGCAGTACTTC. It translates to CASSQEEGAYEQYF.

This clone was detected a few times. The chain employs TRBV7-2 and TRBJ2-2; 9 bases agree with TRBD1. V lost 4 bases, J lost 4 bases, and 10 bases stayed unmatched. CDR3 length: 17 residues. Germline CDR1 and CDR2: SGHTA and FQGNSA. In DNA, the CDR3 is TGTGCCAGCAGCTCATGGACAGGGGTTAGGGTCACCGGGGAGCTGTTTTTT. Its translation is CASSSWTGVRVTGELFF.

CDR3 DNA: TGCAGCGTTAATCGTTTGCTAGTAACTGAAGCTTTCTTT. Protein sequence: CSVNRLLVTEAFF. The chain links TRBV29-1 to TRBJ1-1; D gene uncertain. V was clipped by 5 bases and J by 5 bases, with 15 bases between them. The CDR3 spans 13 residues. The germline CDR1 and CDR2 sequences are SQVTM and ANQGSEA.

The chain recombines TRBV29-1 with TRBJ2-1; D unclear. The CDR3 extends over 12 amino acids. V was pared by 3 bases and J by 3 bases, with 6 bases between. Per the germline V gene, CDR1 is SQVTM and CDR2 is ANQGSEA. The CDR3 coding sequence is TGCAGCGTTGACAGAAGCTACAATGAGCAGTTCTTC. It specifies CSVDRSYNEQFF.

The V call is TRBV7-9, the J call TRBJ2-7, with TRBD2 identical over 7 bases. Germline V CDR1 and CDR2: SEHNR, FQNEAQ (reference sequence). Unmatched junction bases numbered 14, after V lost 11 bases and J lost 4 bases. The CDR3 is 14 residues long. CDR3 in DNA: TGTGCCTCCATCAGGGACGGGAGGACTTACGAGCAGTACTTC. Protein sequence: CASIRDGRTYEQYF.

The V and J genes are TRBV9 and TRBJ2-3; 7 bases fit TRBD2. This CDR3 contains 16 residues. Germline-derived CDR1 and CDR2 are SGDLS and YYNGEE. J was trimmed by 2 bases and V by 0 bases; bases with no gene match: 6. The CDR3 reads CASSVAGGTNTDTQYF. In DNA, the CDR3 is TGTGCCAGCAGCGTAGCTGGGGGGACTAACACAGATACGCAGTATTTT.

The rearrangement uses TRBV10-3 and TRBJ2-7, with TRBD2 identical over 15 bases. The CDR3 length is 14 residues. Looked up from germline, CDR1 is ENHRY and CDR2 is SYGVKD. V shed 9 bases, J shed 4 bases, and the junction held 4 bases outside the gene matches. The CDR3 DNA follows: TGTGCCATTGGACTAGCGGGGGGGAGATACGAGCAGTACTTC. Translation: CAIGLAGGRYEQYF.

This sequence joins TRBV7-9 and TRBJ1-4; TRBD1 might be the D (5 bases). The CDR3 sequence is 19 residues long. The germline CDR1 and CDR2 sequences are SEHNR and FQNEAQ (reference sequence). V lost 4 bases and J lost 0, with 21 bases in between. Here the CDR3 reads CASSSGLGLRFATNEKLFF. CDR3 DNA sequence: TGTGCCAGCAGCTCTGGCCTGGGGCTACGATTTGCAACTAATGAAAAACTGTTTTTT. The full variable domain, in which reference TRBV7-9 and TRBJ1-4 provide the parts outside the CDR3, is DTGVSQNPRHKITKRGQNVTFRCDPISEHNRLYWYRQTLGQGPEFLTYFQNEAQLEKSRLLSDRFSAERPKGSFSTLEIQRTEQGDSAMYLCASSSGLGLRFATNEKLFFGSGTQLSVL.

V usage is TRBV28 and J usage is TRBJ1-1, with 7 bases that match TRBD1. This CDR3 region has 15 residues. CDR1 and CDR2 from the germline V gene are MDHEN and SYDVKM. V lost 3 bases to trimming and J lost 3 bases; unmatched junction nucleotides: 7. The CDR3 here is CASSFRGLKDTEAFF. The CDR3 DNA sequence: TGTGCCAGCAGTTTTAGGGGGCTGAAGGACACTGAAGCTTTCTTT.

CDR3 region: CASRWSSGSTDTQYF. CDR3 DNA: TGTGCCAGCAGGTGGTCTAGCGGGAGTACAGATACGCAGTATTTT. The chain combines TRBV27 with TRBJ2-3; 10 nucleotides match TRBD2. The V and J ends lost 6 bases and 3 bases, in that order; junction bases with no gene match: 6. This CDR3 is 15 amino acids long. Looked up from germline, CDR1 is MNHEY and CDR2 is SMNVEV (reference sequence).

A few counts support this clone. V gene TRBV27 combines with J gene TRBJ1-1, with D perhaps TRBD1 (5 bases). The CDR3 covers 18 residues. Trimming cost V 1 base and J 4 bases, with 22 bases left between them. In germline, CDR1 is MNHEY, CDR2 SMNVEV (reference sequence). In DNA form, the CDR3 reads TGTGCCAGCAGTTTATTCGGGCGTAGGGGATTAAGGGGCACTGAAGCTTTCTTT. It codes for CASSLFGRRGLRGTEAFF.

The V gene is TRBV25-1, the J gene TRBJ2-5, with D perhaps TRBD1 (6 bases). Trimming took off 7 bases at V and 5 bases at J, with 17 bases between the two ends. Germline assignment: CDR1 MGHDK and CDR2 SYGVNS. There are 14 residues in the CDR3. The chain's CDR3 is CASTDSGVQETQYF. CDR3 in DNA: TGTGCCAGCACCGATTCAGGGGTTCAGGAGACCCAGTACTTC.

V gene TRBV4-3 combines with J gene TRBJ2-2; 7 bases fit TRBD1. The CDR3 is made up of 17 amino acids. Germline V gives CDR1 LGHNA, CDR2 YSLEER. V lost 3 bases and J lost 2; bases outside the gene matches: 9. Written as DNA, the CDR3 is TGCGCCAGCAGCCAGTACACCGGGACAGACAACACCGGGGAGCTGTTTTTT. Its protein is CASSQYTGTDNTGELFF.

The chain combines TRBV6-6 with TRBJ2-7, with no clear D. The V and J ends lost 6 bases and 2 bases respectively, with 11 bases between them. The CDR3 is made up of 13 amino acids. Per the germline V gene, CDR1 is MNHNY and CDR2 is SVGAGI (reference sequence). DNA for the CDR3: TGTGCCAGCAGCCTCGAGGTTCCCTACGAGCAGTACTTC. It translates to CASSLEVPYEQYF.

DNA of the CDR3: TGTGCCTGGGCAAAGAGGCAAAGCACAGATACGCAGTATTTT. It is translated as CAWAKRQSTDTQYF. V gene TRBV30 combines with J gene TRBJ2-3; D gene unclear. CDR3 length: 14 residues. Germline-derived CDR1 and CDR2 are GTSNPN and SVGIG (reference sequence). V gave up 5 bases and J gave up 0 bases, with 12 bases separating them.

The V and J genes are TRBV13 and TRBJ2-1; 14 positions agree with TRBD2. CDR3 length: 15 amino acids. The junction had 9 bases not matched to a gene; V was cut back by 5 bases and J by 12 bases. Germline V gene sequence: CDR1 PRHDT, CDR2 FYEKMQ (reference sequence). The CDR3 DNA follows: TGTGCCAGCAGCCTATCGACTAGCGGGAGGGTGGTGCAGTTCTTC. Translation: CASSLSTSGRVVQFF. The whole variable domain, remainder taken from reference TRBV13 and TRBJ2-1, is AAGVIQSPRHLIKEKRETATLKCYPIPRHDTVYWYQQGPGQDPQFLISFYEKMQSDKGSIPDRFSAQQFSDYHSELNMSSLELGDSALYFCASSLSTSGRVVQFFGPGTRLTVL.

The gene calls are TRBV6-1 and TRBJ2-3; D not resolved. The germline V gene has CDR1 MNHNS and CDR2 SASEGT. The V end was cut by 8 bases, the J end by 0 bases, with 15 bases between. This CDR3 region has 15 residues. The CDR3 protein is CASGRLAVSTDTQYF. CDR3 coding DNA: TGTGCCAGCGGTCGCTTAGCAGTTAGCACAGATACGCAGTATTTT.

The chain employs TRBV2 and TRBJ2-5; 9 positions match TRBD1. The better agreement between TRBJ2-7 and the DNA end casts doubt on the J call. Germline V CDR1 and CDR2: SNHLY, FYNNEI. The CDR3 loop spans 13 amino acids. The CDR3 sequence is CATGQGRVYEQYF. CDR3 nucleotide sequence: TGTGCCACAGGACAGGGGAGAGTCTACGAGCAGTACTTC.

The chain recombines TRBV7-2 with TRBJ2-5, with D perhaps matching TRBD1 (6 bases). The germline CDR1 and CDR2 sequences are SGHTA and FQGNSA. V lost 5 bases and J lost 3, with 13 bases in between. The CDR3 loop spans 14 amino acids. The CDR3 loop reads CASSRRAGEETQYF. The CDR3 coding sequence is TGTGCCAGCAGCCGGCGGGCAGGGGAAGAGACCCAGTACTTC.

The chain has TRBV19 and TRBJ2-1; 8 positions agree with TRBD1. CDR3 size: 15 residues. J was trimmed by 6 bases and V by 3 bases; bases with no gene match: 7. CDR1 LNHDA and CDR2 SQIVND come from the germline V gene (reference sequence). DNA for the CDR3: TGTGCCAGTAGTATTTACCAGGGGGCTTTCAATGAGCAGTTCTTC. It codes for CASSIYQGAFNEQFF.